These 27 T cell receptor beta chains were all obtained from the same sample, sequenced in a study of blood T cell repertoires in COVID-19. Clones were sequenced by immunoSEQ multiplex PCR, and TCRdb holds only the in-frame ones, with some missing. The data contain around 190,000 clones, about nine tenths of them singletons. Sequencing was carried out using peripheral blood. These TCRs come from a man between 18 and 35 years old who had recovered from COVID-19.

This chain uses TRBV4-1 with TRBJ1-2; 8 positions agree with TRBD1. The CDR3 spans 18 residues. The V gene's germline CDR1 is MGHRA and CDR2 YSYEKL. Losses at the gene ends were 0 bases for V and 4 bases for J; bases not matched to a gene: 13. The CDR3 reads CASSQDLPRTGNGYGYTF. CDR3 DNA sequence: TGCGCCAGCAGCCAAGATCTTCCGCGGACAGGGAACGGCTATGGCTACACCTTC.

This chain uses TRBV4-1 with TRBJ2-5, with no clear D. Between the trimmed V and J ends, which lost 8 bases and 5 bases, there was a span of 18 bases. Germline CDR1 is MGHRA and CDR2 is YSYEKL. This CDR3 has 14 amino acids. The CDR3 DNA reads TGCGCCAGCCGCCCCGCACTATGGGTGGAGACCCAGTACTTC. Translating it yields CASRPALWVETQYF.

Details on this clone: This sequence may be a read error, since a much larger clone differs from it by one base. The rearrangement links TRBV7-2 to TRBJ2-7; D possibly corresponds to TRBD1 (6 bases). The germline V gene has CDR1 SGHTA and CDR2 FQGNSA. Between the trimmed V and J ends, which lost 3 bases and 3 bases, there was a span of 9 bases. The CDR3 loop spans 13 amino acids. CDR3 loop: CASSLTGGYEQYF. In nucleotides, the CDR3 is TGTGCCAGCAGCTTGACAGGAGGCTACGAGCAGTACTTC.

V gene TRBV9 combines with J gene TRBJ1-2; D is perhaps TRBD1 (6 bases). V was trimmed by 1 base and J by 5 bases, leaving 15 bases between them. The length of the CDR3 is 15 residues. From germline, CDR1 is SGDLS and CDR2 YYNGEE. This chain's CDR3 is CASSVTGQPLYGYTF. Written as DNA, the CDR3 is TGTGCCAGCAGCGTAACGGGACAACCCCTATATGGCTACACCTTC.

The rearrangement links TRBV4-1 to TRBJ2-5, with 8 bases matching TRBD1. This CDR3 has 16 residues. CDR1 is MGHRA, CDR2 YSYEKL, per germline. With V trimmed by 0 bases and J by 5 bases, 8 bases remained unmatched. DNA of the CDR3: TGCGCCAGCAGCCAAGATCCAGGACAGGGACGGGAGACCCAGTACTTC. Residues: CASSQDPGQGRETQYF.

The chain is built from TRBV18 and TRBJ1-5; 9 bases line up with TRBD1. The CDR3 extends over 18 amino acids. Germline CDR1 is KGHSH and CDR2 is LQKENI. V lost 2 bases to trimming and J lost 0 bases; unmatched junction nucleotides: 8. Here the CDR3 DNA reads TGTGCCAGCTCACCAACAGGGGGCCCTTTCTATAGCAATCAGCCCCAGCATTTT. Its translation is CASSPTGGPFYSNQPQHF.

The CDR3 DNA sequence: TGCGCCAGCAGCTCAGGGGTGGCCGGGGAGCTGTTTTTT. It encodes CASSSGVAGELFF. J is TRBJ2-2 and V is TRBV5-1, with a tentative D call TRBD1 (6 bases). The germline gives CDR1 SGHRS, CDR2 YFSETQ. The CDR3 is 13 residues long. V was clipped by 3 bases and J by 6 bases, with 9 bases between them.

The DNA of the CDR3 is TGCGCCAGCAGCCAATCGCGGGTACCGGGGGATACGCAGTATTTT. This sequence encodes CASSQSRVPGDTQYF. The chain joins TRBV4-3 to TRBJ2-3; D may be TRBD2 (5 bases). The V end was cut by 2 bases, the J end by 6 bases, with 15 bases between. The CDR3 sequence is 15 residues long. The germline V gene has CDR1 LGHNA and CDR2 YSLEER.

CDR3 nucleotide sequence: TGTGCCGGCAAGTTTGGGACAGGGGAAACTGAAGCTTTCTTT. Encoded protein: CAGKFGTGETEAFF. The rearrangement uses TRBV5-4 and TRBJ1-1; TRBD1 agrees at 10 bases. This CDR3 has 14 residues. The trim removed 10 bases at V and 5 bases at J, leaving 11 bases unmatched. From germline, CDR1 is SGHNT and CDR2 YYREEE (reference sequence).

The gene calls are TRBV9 and TRBJ1-2; possibly TRBD1 for D (5 bases). This CDR3 comprises 16 residues. Per germline, CDR1 SGDLS and CDR2 YYNGEE. V was clipped by 0 bases and J by 0 bases, with 12 bases between them. CDR3 protein: CASSVEAGHTNYGYTF. For the CDR3, the DNA is TGTGCCAGCAGCGTAGAGGCGGGGCATACTAACTATGGCTACACCTTC. The complete variable domain, with remaining parts taken from reference TRBV9 and TRBJ1-2, reads DSGVTQTPKHLITATGQRVTLRCSPRSGDLSVYWYQQSLDQGLQFLIQYYNGEERAKGNILERFSAQQFPDLHSELNLSSLELGDSALYFCASSVEAGHTNYGYTFGSGTRLTVV.

The V gene is TRBV27, the J gene TRBJ1-1; tentatively, D is TRBD1 (5 bases). V lost 6 bases to trimming and J lost 2 bases, with 10 bases between them. In germline, CDR1 is MNHEY, CDR2 SMNVEV (reference sequence). This CDR3 is 13 amino acids long. CDR3 nucleotides: TGTGCCAGCAGGACCGGGGGTAACACTGAAGCTTTCTTT. Translated: CASRTGGNTEAFF.

The chain is built from TRBV28 and TRBJ1-4; TRBD1 agrees at 7 bases. The CDR3 covers 14 residues. Germline CDR1 and CDR2: MDHEN and SYDVKM. Losses at the gene ends were 3 bases for V and 7 bases for J; bases not matched to a gene: 5. CDR3 bases: TGTGCCAGCAGTTTCCCAGGGGGGAGTGAAAAACTGTTTTTT. It encodes CASSFPGGSEKLFF.

CDR3 in amino acids: CASSSETGLRGNTIYF. The CDR3 coding sequence is TGTGCCAGCAGCTCTGAGACAGGGTTGCGGGGAAACACCATATATTTT. This chain joins TRBV7-2 and TRBJ1-3; 7 bases line up with TRBD1. The germline V gene encodes CDR1 SGHTA and CDR2 FQGNSA. The V and J ends lost 4 bases and 4 bases, in that order; junction bases with no gene match: 10. CDR3 size: 16 residues.

In the case of this clone: One junction end does not reproduce the germline sequence, and a read error may be involved. The chain links TRBV11-2 to TRBJ2-7; 9 bases fit TRBD1. The germline V gene has CDR1 SGHAT and CDR2 FQNNGV. The CDR3 runs to 12 residues. The CDR3 loop is CASSDPGQGPNF. DNA of the CDR3: TGTGCCAGCAGCGACCCGGGACAGGGACCGAACTTC.

This clone was seen only a few times. The rearrangement uses TRBV5-6 and TRBJ2-2; D call uncertain. V shed 0 bases and J shed 1 base, with 4 bases lying between them. CDR3 size: 14 residues. Germline CDR1 and CDR2: SGHDT and YYEEEE. Written as DNA, the CDR3 is TGTGCCAGCAGCTTGGCCCGGAACACCGGGGAGCTGTTTTTT. The encoded protein is CASSLARNTGELFF.

The rearrangement joins TRBV28 to TRBJ2-7; a weak D match, TRBD1 (6 bases). The CDR3 totals 15 residues. V lost 2 bases and J lost 5, with 16 bases in between. The germline V gene encodes CDR1 MDHEN and CDR2 SYDVKM. The CDR3 here is CASSLQGREKDEQYF. CDR3 DNA: TGTGCCAGCAGTTTACAGGGGCGAGAGAAGGACGAGCAGTACTTC.

The V and J genes are TRBV27 and TRBJ1-5; 7 bases are a match to TRBD1. The CDR3 covers 16 residues. V dropped 0 bases and J dropped 7; count of bases not matched to a gene: 9. From germline, CDR1 is MNHEY and CDR2 SMNVEV (reference sequence). The CDR3 region is CASSLSEEGAGQPQHF. The CDR3 DNA sequence: TGTGCCAGCAGTTTATCGGAAGAGGGGGCCGGACAGCCCCAGCATTTT.

In its sample, this clone was seen a few times. The rearrangement links TRBV27 to TRBJ2-3; the D gene is possibly TRBD2 (6 bases). The CDR3 extends over 15 amino acids. Germline-derived CDR1 and CDR2 are MNHEY and SMNVEV (reference sequence). V lost 6 bases to trimming and J lost 6 bases, with 19 bases between them. CDR3 loop: CASSPRLGASDTQYF. Here the CDR3 DNA reads TGTGCCAGCAGCCCCCGACTAGGTGCTTCGGATACGCAGTATTTT.

This clone was seen a single time. The J gene is TRBJ2-7, the V gene TRBV5-1; 12 nucleotides line up with TRBD1. This CDR3 has 15 residues. With V trimmed by 5 bases and J by 2 bases, 5 bases remained unmatched. Germline V CDR1 and CDR2: SGHRS, YFSETQ. The CDR3 sequence is CASREGTGGPYEQYF. The CDR3 bases are TGCGCCAGCAGGGAGGGGACAGGGGGCCCCTACGAGCAGTACTTC.

The genes are TRBV20-1 and TRBJ1-1, with D unclear. Trimming cost V 1 base and J 3 bases, with 3 bases left between them. The CDR3 extends over 11 amino acids. Germline V CDR1 and CDR2: DFQATT, SNEGSKA (reference sequence). The CDR3 here is CSARVDTEAFF. DNA of the CDR3: TGCAGTGCTAGAGTCGACACTGAAGCTTTCTTT.

V and J are TRBV4-1 and TRBJ1-3; TRBD1 might be the D (5 bases). The CDR3 is made up of 17 amino acids. Germline assignment: CDR1 MGHRA and CDR2 YSYEKL. Trimming cost V 4 bases and J 1 base, with 17 bases left between them. CDR3 bases: TGCGCCAGCAGCCGCCAGGGACTGATCCTATCTGGAAACACCATATATTTT. Protein sequence: CASSRQGLILSGNTIYF.

The chain joins TRBV7-2 to TRBJ2-2; TRBD2 matches 14 bases. Trimming cost V 5 bases and J 7 bases; bases outside gene matches: 9. Germline V CDR1 and CDR2: SGHTA, FQGNSA. The CDR3 covers 17 residues. CDR3 region: CASSRDPTSGRVGELFF. The CDR3 DNA is TGTGCCAGCAGCCGCGATCCGACTAGCGGGAGGGTCGGGGAGCTGTTTTTT.

The chain carries TRBV7-2 and TRBJ2-1; 8 positions match TRBD2. The CDR3 runs 15 residues. The germline V gene has CDR1 SGHTA and CDR2 FQGNSA. V lost 5 bases to trimming and J lost 4 bases; unmatched junction nucleotides: 7. CDR3 DNA sequence: TGTGCCAGCAGCCCGATGCGGGAGGCGTACAATGAGCAGTTCTTC. Protein sequence: CASSPMREAYNEQFF.

The rearrangement joins TRBV19 to TRBJ2-7, with a weak D call TRBD1 (6 bases). Trimming removed 6 bases from V and 2 bases from J, with 17 bases in between. Germline V gene lookup returns CDR1 LNHDA and CDR2 SQIVND (reference sequence). CDR3 length: 15 residues. CDR3: CASSEPGDKTYEQYF. The DNA for the CDR3 is TGTGCCAGTAGCGAACCCGGGGACAAGACCTACGAGCAGTACTTC.

The rearrangement uses TRBV6-5 and TRBJ2-5; maybe TRBD2 (5 bases). Germline CDR1 is MNHEY and CDR2 is SVGAGI. The V end lost 4 bases, the J end lost 4 bases, and 10 bases lay between the germline ends. The CDR3 spans 13 residues. DNA for the CDR3: TGTGCCAGCAGTTCGGGGTACGGAGAGACCCAGTACTTC. Residues: CASSSGYGETQYF.

This chain links TRBV13 with TRBJ2-1, with 9 bases that match TRBD2. Losses at the gene ends were 4 bases for V and 5 bases for J; bases not matched to a gene: 12. This CDR3 region has 17 residues. Germline V gene lookup returns CDR1 PRHDT and CDR2 FYEKMQ (reference sequence). The CDR3: CASSSGSGRGGHNEQFF. CDR3 bases: TGTGCCAGCAGCTCGGGTAGCGGGAGAGGGGGCCACAATGAGCAGTTCTTC.

V gene TRBV6-5 combines with J gene TRBJ1-3; D is unclear. Germline lookup yields CDR1 MNHEY and CDR2 SVGAGI. This CDR3 region has 15 residues. V lost 4 bases, J lost 0 bases, and 10 bases lay in between. The CDR3 here is CASSSPTVSGNTIYF. The CDR3 DNA reads as TGTGCCAGCAGTTCCCCCACGGTCTCTGGAAACACCATATATTTT.